The 27 T cell receptor beta chains in this list originate from one sample, sequenced in a study of blood T cell repertoires in COVID-19. Generated by immunoSEQ multiplex PCR, the TCRdb table keeps only in-frame clones and is missing some. The sample holds 85,000 to 130,000 clones, around 84% seen once. Sequenced: peripheral blood. The receptors were gathered from a man in his sixties with acute or convalescent COVID-19.

This chain joins TRBV7-2 and TRBJ2-1, with 7 bases lining up with TRBD1. Germline CDR1 is SGHTA and CDR2 is FQGNSA. Unmatched junction bases numbered 7, after V lost 5 bases and J lost 6 bases. This CDR3 is built from 14 residues. The CDR3 nucleotides are TGTGCCAGCAGCACACGACAGGGTTCCAATGAGCAGTTCTTC. It codes for CASSTRQGSNEQFF.

J is TRBJ1-5 and V is TRBV10-3, with D possibly matching TRBD1 (6 bases). Germline values: CDR1 ENHRY, CDR2 SYGVKD. The length of the CDR3 is 15 residues. V lost 3 bases, J lost 6 bases, and 15 bases lay in between. The CDR3 protein is CAISEGRGLGQPQHF. CDR3 sequence (DNA): TGTGCCATCAGTGAAGGCAGGGGATTGGGTCAGCCCCAGCATTTT.

This sequence joins TRBV7-9 and TRBJ2-7; 9 nucleotides agree with TRBD1. Germline V gene sequence: CDR1 SEHNR, CDR2 FQNEAQ (reference sequence). The J segment lost 5 bases and the V segment lost 5 bases, leaving 10 bases of the junction unmatched. This CDR3 is 15 amino acids long. The CDR3 DNA sequence: TGTGCCAGCAGCGTACAGGGGGCGCTGTCCCACGAGCAGTACTTC. It is translated as CASSVQGALSHEQYF.

V usage is TRBV2 and J usage is TRBJ1-2, with D possibly being TRBD1 (6 bases). Germline V lookup: CDR1 SNHLY, CDR2 FYNNEI. Trimming stripped 1 base from V and 4 bases from J, with 10 bases between. The CDR3 consists of 14 residues. DNA of the CDR3: TGTGCCAGCAGTGAAGGGCAGGGGACCTATGGCTACACCTTC. Its protein product is CASSEGQGTYGYTF. The full variable domain, in which reference TRBV2 and TRBJ1-2 provide the parts outside the CDR3, is EPEVTQTPSHQVTQMGQEVILRCVPISNHLYFYWYRQILGQKVEFLVSFYNNEISEKSEIFDDQFSVERPDGSNFTLKIRSTKLEDSAMYFCASSEGQGTYGYTFGSGTRLTVV.

This chain uses TRBV4-3 with TRBJ2-1, with TRBD2 matching 10 bases. The length of the CDR3 is 15 residues. The junction had 5 bases not matched to a gene; V was cut back by 1 base and J by 8 bases. Germline CDR1 reads LGHNA; CDR2 reads YSLEER. CDR3 coding DNA: TGCGCCAGCAGCCAAGCCGCCAGCGGGAGGGATGAGCAGTTCTTC. Amino acid sequence: CASSQAASGRDEQFF.

CDR3 sequence reads: CASSLGTSRETQYF. CDR3 bases: TGTGCCAGCAGCTTGGGGACTTCACGAGAGACCCAGTACTTC. The chain is built from TRBV11-2 and TRBJ2-5, with a weak D call TRBD2 (6 bases). This CDR3 contains 14 residues. Trimming removed 3 bases from V and 4 bases from J, with 12 bases in between. Germline CDR1 SGHAT, CDR2 FQNNGV.

This clone was observed a single time. This chain joins TRBV29-1 and TRBJ2-2; 9 nucleotides agree with TRBD1. Germline CDR1 reads SQVTM; CDR2 reads ANQGSEA. V lost 8 bases to trimming and J lost 7 bases; unmatched junction nucleotides: 17. This CDR3 spans 16 amino acids. The CDR3 protein is CSYLKLGQGMGGELFF. As DNA, the CDR3 is TGCAGCTACTTAAAATTAGGACAGGGGATGGGCGGGGAGCTGTTTTTT.

The chain couples TRBV25-1 to TRBJ2-5; the D gene is possibly TRBD2 (5 bases). Germline V gene data show CDR1 as MGHDK and CDR2 as SYGVNS. The CDR3 sequence is 14 residues long. V lost 4 bases, J lost 5 bases, and 14 bases lay in between. The CDR3 nucleotides are TGTGCCAGCAGTGCCTCGAAGGGAGACGAGACCCAGTACTTC. Amino acids: CASSASKGDETQYF. Full variable domain (remainder filled in from reference TRBV25-1 and TRBJ2-5): EADIYQTPRYLVIGTGKKITLECSQTMGHDKMYWYQQDPGMELHLIHYSYGVNSTEKGDLSSESTVSRIRTEHFPLTLESARPSHTSQYLCASSASKGDETQYFGPGTRLLVL.

This rearrangement joins TRBV6-1 to TRBJ2-7; no reliable D call. The CDR3 is made up of 14 amino acids. Trimming removed 0 bases at V and 0 bases at J, with 6 bases between. Germline CDR1 is MNHNS and CDR2 is SASEGT. The CDR3 DNA sequence: TGTGCCAGCAGTGAAGCGTCCAGCTCCTACGAGCAGTACTTC. As protein: CASSEASSSYEQYF.

The sample holds one count of this clone. This chain connects TRBV5-1 to TRBJ1-1; D gene ambiguous. This CDR3 is 14 amino acids long. Germline CDR1 and CDR2: SGHRS and YFSETQ. V gave up 0 bases and J gave up 5 bases, with 11 bases separating them. The CDR3 here is CASSLVGRWTEAFF. As DNA, the CDR3 is TGCGCCAGCAGCTTGGTGGGGAGGTGGACTGAAGCTTTCTTT.

The chain couples TRBV5-8 to TRBJ1-5; no firm D call. This CDR3 spans 15 amino acids. From germline, CDR1 is SGHTS and CDR2 YDEGEE. V gave up 2 bases and J gave up 2 bases, with 11 bases separating them. The CDR3 sequence: CASSLSGMRNQPQHF. Here the CDR3 DNA reads TGTGCCAGCAGCTTATCGGGGATGCGCAATCAGCCCCAGCATTTT.

This chain links TRBV5-1 with TRBJ1-2; 9 bases align to TRBD1. V lost 4 bases to trimming and J lost 4 bases; unmatched junction nucleotides: 8. Germline CDR1 and CDR2: SGHRS and YFSETQ. The length of the CDR3 is 15 residues. This CDR3 reads CASSPDRGNTYGYTF. In DNA form, the CDR3 reads TGCGCCAGCAGCCCGGACAGGGGAAATACCTATGGCTACACCTTC. The whole variable domain, filled in from reference TRBV5-1 and TRBJ1-2, reads KAGVTQTPRYLIKTRGQQVTLSCSPISGHRSVSWYQQTPGQGLQFLFEYFSETQRNKGNFPGRFSGRQFSNSRSEMNVSTLELGDSALYLCASSPDRGNTYGYTFGSGTRLTVV.

The V call is TRBV5-6, the J call TRBJ1-2; 8 nucleotides agree with TRBD1. The CDR3 has 13 amino acids. V was pared by 4 bases and J by 7 bases, with 6 bases of the junction left unmatched. The germline CDR1 and CDR2 sequences are SGHDT and YYEEEE. CDR3 nucleotides: TGTGCCAGCAGCCTCGGACAGGGCGGTGGCTACACCTTC. Its translation: CASSLGQGGGYTF. Based on the CDR3 plus reference TRBV5-6 and TRBJ1-2, the full variable domain is DAGVTQSPTHLIKTRGQQVTLRCSPKSGHDTVSWYQQALGQGPQFIFQYYEEEERQRGNFPDRFSGHQFPNYSSELNVNALLLGDSALYLCASSLGQGGGYTFGSGTRLTVV.

CDR3 coding DNA: TGTGCCAGCAGCGCCCGGACAGGGAACCAAGAGACCCAGTACTTC. It codes for CASSARTGNQETQYF. V is TRBV21-1 and J is TRBJ2-5; the D call in the table, TRBD1, was not verified against the DNA. TRBV21-1 is marked as a pseudogene. The CDR3 totals 15 residues.

The chain carries TRBV19 and TRBJ2-1; 10 bases are a match to TRBD2. The CDR3 consists of 15 residues. Trimming took 7 bases from V and 3 from J; bases not matched to a gene: 6. Germline V CDR1 and CDR2: LNHDA, SQIVND (reference sequence). CDR3 amino acids: CASTPGLADYNEQFF. The CDR3 DNA reads as TGTGCCAGTACCCCTGGACTAGCGGACTACAATGAGCAGTTCTTC.

CDR3 sequence reads: CASSPGTASYEQYV. In DNA, the CDR3 is TGCGCCAGCAGCCCCGGGACAGCTTCCTACGAGCAGTACGTC. The chain joins TRBV4-1 to TRBJ2-7; 7 bases are a match to TRBD1. CDR1 is MGHRA and CDR2 is YSYEKL in the germline V gene. The trim removed 4 bases at V and 1 base at J, leaving 4 bases unmatched. The CDR3 is made up of 14 amino acids.

V usage is TRBV24-1 and J usage is TRBJ1-5; D perhaps matches TRBD1 (5 bases). Trimming took 2 bases from V and 0 from J, leaving 10 bases between them. The length of the CDR3 is 16 residues. CDR1 is KGHDR, CDR2 SFDVKD, per germline. The CDR3 DNA sequence: TGTGCCACCAGTGATTCGACAGTTTATAGCAATCAGCCCCAGCATTTT. It yields the protein CATSDSTVYSNQPQHF.

This sequence joins TRBV6-5 and TRBJ1-3, with D tentatively TRBD1 (6 bases). The V end was cut by 9 bases, the J end by 2 bases, with 14 bases between. In germline, CDR1 is MNHEY, CDR2 SVGAGI. The CDR3 extends over 14 amino acids. CDR3 protein: CASSHRETGNTIYF. The CDR3 bases are TGTGCCAGTTCCCACAGGGAGACTGGAAACACCATATATTTT.

The chain links TRBV28 to TRBJ2-3; no definite D call. V lost 7 bases and J 2 bases, leaving 7 bases between the germline ends. The germline gives CDR1 MDHEN, CDR2 SYDVKM. The CDR3 has 12 residues. The CDR3 here is CASKPDTDTQYF. The CDR3 nucleotides read TGTGCCAGCAAACCAGACACAGATACGCAGTATTTT.

V is TRBV6-6 and J is TRBJ2-2; tentatively, D is TRBD2 (6 bases). Germline CDR1 and CDR2: MNHNY and SVGAGI (reference sequence). There are 16 residues in the CDR3. The germline V and J ends were trimmed by 0 bases and 0 bases, with 8 bases remaining between them. Written as DNA, the CDR3 is TGTGCCAGCAGTTACTCGGGGGGAACGAACACCGGGGAGCTGTTTTTT. Residues: CASSYSGGTNTGELFF.

This clone was seen a few times. The chain is built from TRBV5-1 and TRBJ1-4, with 10 bases lining up with TRBD1. The trim removed 0 bases at V and 6 bases at J, leaving 2 bases unmatched. The CDR3 spans 15 residues. The germline gives CDR1 SGHRS, CDR2 YFSETQ. CDR3: CASSLAGTGDEKLFF. In DNA form, the CDR3 reads TGCGCCAGCAGCTTGGCCGGGACAGGGGATGAAAAACTGTTTTTT.

The J gene is TRBJ1-6, the V gene TRBV5-4; D may be TRBD1 (5 bases). Trimming stripped 4 bases from V and 0 bases from J, with 11 bases between. Germline V CDR1 and CDR2: SGHNT, YYREEE (reference sequence). The CDR3 extends over 16 amino acids. The CDR3 DNA reads TGTGCCAGCAGCGCGCGGGGGAACTCCTATAATTCACCCCTCCACTTT. It specifies CASSARGNSYNSPLHF.

As for this clone: At the DNA level, this CDR3 is encoded by other sequences in the same sample as well. The chain has TRBV7-2 and TRBJ2-1; 7 bases map to TRBD2. There are 15 residues in the CDR3. Germline trimming cut 5 bases from V and 0 bases from J; bases unmatched to any gene: 4. Germline V lookup: CDR1 SGHTA, CDR2 FQGNSA. The CDR3 sequence: CASSLGTTSYNEQFF. CDR3 DNA: TGTGCCAGCAGCCTCGGGACTACCTCCTACAATGAGCAGTTCTTC. Together with reference TRBV7-2 and TRBJ2-1, the CDR3 gives the full variable domain: GAGVSQSPSNKVTEKGKDVELRCDPISGHTALYWYRQSLGQGLEFLIYFQGNSAPDKSGLPSDRFSAERTGGSVSTLTIQRTQQEDSAVYLCASSLGTTSYNEQFFGPGTRLTVL.

This sequence joins TRBV27 and TRBJ1-2; 7 bases fit TRBD1. CDR3 size: 14 residues. The V and J ends lost 6 bases and 2 bases, in that order; junction bases with no gene match: 6. Germline V CDR1 and CDR2: MNHEY, SMNVEV (reference sequence). CDR3 sequence: CASRRQGGNYGYTF. Written as DNA, the CDR3 is TGTGCCAGCAGGCGACAGGGCGGGAACTATGGCTACACCTTC.

The DNA of the CDR3 is TGTGCCAGCTCACCGGGACAGGAGGCGGAAGGCTACACCTTC. Its translation is CASSPGQEAEGYTF. This chain links TRBV18 with TRBJ1-2; 8 bases are shared with TRBD1. Germline V gene sequence: CDR1 KGHSH, CDR2 LQKENI. V gave up 3 bases and J gave up 8 bases; unmatched junction bases: 8. The CDR3 is made up of 14 amino acids.

The J gene is TRBJ2-7, the V gene TRBV11-3; TRBD1 agrees at 10 bases. Per the germline V gene, CDR1 is SGHNT and CDR2 is YENEEA. This CDR3 is 14 amino acids long. V gave up 5 bases and J gave up 6 bases; unmatched junction bases: 7. The CDR3 nucleotides read TGTGCCAGCAGCCCGAAGACAGGGGGCATCGAGCAGTACTTC. This sequence encodes CASSPKTGGIEQYF.

CDR3 in amino acids: CASSYKRDRGLSGANVLTF. Here the CDR3 DNA reads TGTGCCAGCAGTTACAAAAGGGACAGGGGGCTCTCTGGGGCCAACGTCCTGACTTTC. This chain links TRBV6-2 or TRBV6-3 with TRBJ2-6; the match to TRBD1 covers 12 bases. V lost 2 bases, J lost 0 bases, and 5 bases stayed unmatched. In germline, CDR1 is MNHEY, CDR2 SVGEGT. This CDR3 contains 19 residues.